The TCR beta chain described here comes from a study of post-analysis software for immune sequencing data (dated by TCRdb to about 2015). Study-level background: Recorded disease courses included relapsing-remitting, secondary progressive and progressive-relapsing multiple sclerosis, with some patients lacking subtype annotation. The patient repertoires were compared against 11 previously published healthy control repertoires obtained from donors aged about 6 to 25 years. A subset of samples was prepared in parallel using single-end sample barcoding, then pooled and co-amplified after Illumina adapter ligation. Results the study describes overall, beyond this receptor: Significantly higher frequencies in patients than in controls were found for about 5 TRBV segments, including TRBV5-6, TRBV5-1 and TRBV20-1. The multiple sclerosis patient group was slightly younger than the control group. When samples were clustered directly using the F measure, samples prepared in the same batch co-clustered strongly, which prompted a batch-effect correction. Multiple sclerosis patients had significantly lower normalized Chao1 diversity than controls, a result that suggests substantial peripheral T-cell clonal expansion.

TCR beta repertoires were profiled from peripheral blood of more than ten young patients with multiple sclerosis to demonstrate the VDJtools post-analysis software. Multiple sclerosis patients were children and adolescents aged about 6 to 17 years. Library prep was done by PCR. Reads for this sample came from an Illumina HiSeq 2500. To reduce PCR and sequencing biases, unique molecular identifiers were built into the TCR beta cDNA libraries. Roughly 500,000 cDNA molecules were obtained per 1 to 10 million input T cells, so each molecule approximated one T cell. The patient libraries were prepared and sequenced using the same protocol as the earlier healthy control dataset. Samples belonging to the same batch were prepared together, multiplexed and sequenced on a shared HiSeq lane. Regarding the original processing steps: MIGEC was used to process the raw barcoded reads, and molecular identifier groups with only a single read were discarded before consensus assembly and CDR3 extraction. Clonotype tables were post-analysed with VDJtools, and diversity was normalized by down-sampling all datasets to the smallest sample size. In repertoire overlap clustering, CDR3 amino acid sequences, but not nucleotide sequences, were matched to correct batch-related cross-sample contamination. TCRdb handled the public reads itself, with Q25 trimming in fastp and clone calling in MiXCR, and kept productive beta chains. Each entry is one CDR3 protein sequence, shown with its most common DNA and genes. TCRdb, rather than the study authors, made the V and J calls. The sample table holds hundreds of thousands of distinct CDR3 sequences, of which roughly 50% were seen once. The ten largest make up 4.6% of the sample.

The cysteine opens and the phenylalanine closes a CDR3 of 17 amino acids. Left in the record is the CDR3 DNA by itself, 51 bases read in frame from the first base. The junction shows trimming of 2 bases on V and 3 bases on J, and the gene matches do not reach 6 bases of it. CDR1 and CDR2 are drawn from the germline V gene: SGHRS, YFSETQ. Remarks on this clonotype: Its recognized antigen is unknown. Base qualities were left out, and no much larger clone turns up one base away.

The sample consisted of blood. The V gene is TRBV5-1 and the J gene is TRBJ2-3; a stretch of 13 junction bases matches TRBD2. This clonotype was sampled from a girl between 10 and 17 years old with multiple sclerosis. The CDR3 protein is CASSFRPGLAGTDTQYF. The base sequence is TGCGCCAGCAGCTTCCGACCGGGACTAGCGGGAACAGATACGCAGTATTTT.